This T cell receptor (beta chain) emerged from a study of response to subunit inactivated influenza vaccine. TCRdb reprocessed the RT-PCR reads via MiXCR and lists one record per CDR3 protein. The profile covers about 300,000 distinct CDR3 sequences, with around a fifth appearing a single time and 10% taken by the ten largest. At least ten counts were recorded for this clonotype. This CDR3 has 15 amino acids. V lost 6 bases and J lost 5, with 16 bases in between. Germline V lookup: CDR1 MDHEN, CDR2 SYDVKM. Specimen: PBMCs from blood, collected approximately 20 months after vaccination. The chain recombines TRBV28 with TRBJ1-4, with D unresolved. The source is a man aged 50 to 75 who received an inactivated influenza vaccine. This CDR3 is CASSYASNKNEKLFF. As DNA, the CDR3 is TGTGCCAGCAGCTACGCGTCTAATAAAAATGAAAAACTGTTTTTT.